This section outlines one T cell receptor (beta chain) sequence together with its context. Its target is not known. Template material for amplifying TCR beta CDR3 regions consisted of RNA transcripts. TCR CDR3 regions were first amplified by RT-PCR with HTBI primers. One entry per CDR3 protein results from TCRdb running MiXCR on the multiplex PCR reads. The table includes hundreds of thousands of distinct CDR3 sequences, about 20% detected once. The record originates from a study of T cells in Graves' hyperthyroidism and ophthalmopathy. Study-level points and caveats: The model identified upcoming ophthalmopathy a median roughly 6.5 months ahead of onset.

V dropped 6 bases and J dropped 2; count of bases not matched to a gene: 8. This CDR3 contains 15 residues. Germline lookup yields CDR1 MDHEN and CDR2 SYDVKM. The sequencing sample was made of blood. This clonotype originated in a young man with Graves' ophthalmopathy. This rearrangement joins TRBV28 to TRBJ2-7; 9 nucleotides match TRBD1. The CDR3 sequence is CASRPGQGSAYEQYF. CDR3 in DNA: TGTGCCAGCAGACCCGGACAGGGGAGCGCCTACGAGCAGTACTTC.